Listed here is a single T cell receptor beta chain. As yet, its antigen is unknown. This entry comes from a study of T cell repertoires in cytomegalovirus infection. At the level of the study: Public TCR beta signatures provided an indication of both CMV infection and a matching HLA type.

The CDR3 extends over 15 amino acids. Germline V gene sequence: CDR1 SGHRS, CDR2 YFSETQ. V shed 0 bases, J shed 4 bases, and the junction held 6 bases outside the gene matches. Study-wide results and caveats: HLA-C-restricted CMV clonotypes gave the most frequent clonotype in two of eight donors.

Using its own MiXCR run on the reads, TCRdb lists one record per CDR3 protein. Here the sample spans around 900,000 distinct CDR3 sequences, roughly 30% being singletons. This clonotype originated in a human donor in good health (CMV status not recorded). Some clones in this sample may be carry-over from other donors' samples. The chain uses TRBV5-1 and TRBJ1-2; 7 nucleotides agree with TRBD1. The sample here was cultured CD8+ T cells from PBMCs, taken from culture after CMV antigen stimulation. The CDR3 spells CASSLETGWPYGYTF. The CDR3 DNA reads as TGCGCCAGCAGCTTGGAGACAGGGTGGCCCTATGGCTACACCTTC.